The rows below give T cell receptor beta chains drawn from one sample of a study of regulatory T cells in long-lasting Graves disease. TCRdb passed the multiplex PCR reads through MiXCR, listing each CDR3 protein once. This table holds roughly 530,000 distinct CDR3 sequences, 15% to 20% found once. This sample also belongs to another study, concerning T cells in Graves' hyperthyroidism and ophthalmopathy.

Sequencing used peripheral blood mononuclear cells (PBMCs), obtained at new diagnosis, from a patient treated with antithyroid drugs. These receptors were collected from a woman aged 35-65 years with Graves disease. Both conserved end residues are part of each CDR3.

V gene: TRBV3-1; J gene: TRBJ2-5; CDR3 protein: CASSQNRGKETQYF
V gene: TRBV20-1; J gene: TRBJ1-2; CDR3 protein: CSASRSTNYGYTF
V gene: TRBV10-3; J gene: TRBJ2-5; CDR3 protein: CASGGSTETQYF
V gene: TRBV19; J gene: TRBJ1-1; CDR3 protein: CATSTDMNTEAFF
V gene: TRBV19; J gene: TRBJ1-2; CDR3 protein: CASSITPPYGYTF
V gene: TRBV5-4; J gene: TRBJ2-1; CDR3 protein: CASSPGTSGPSSYNEQFF
V gene: TRBV2; J gene: TRBJ2-7; CDR3 protein: CASSYDDREGYEQYF
V gene: TRBV6-5; J gene: TRBJ2-7; CDR3 protein: CASSFGRTQVGSYEQYF
V gene: TRBV2; J gene: TRBJ1-6; CDR3 protein: CASSEGAAGAPLHF
V gene: TRBV6-1; J gene: TRBJ1-6; CDR3 protein: CASTTLLVGSLHF
V gene: TRBV10-3; J gene: TRBJ1-2; CDR3 protein: CAISESGQLNYGYTF
V gene: TRBV12-3/TRBV12-4; J gene: TRBJ1-1; CDR3 protein: CASRSGGGRGAFF
V gene: TRBV19; J gene: TRBJ2-7; CDR3 protein: CATDQGQGDYEQYF
V gene: TRBV6-1; J gene: TRBJ1-1; CDR3 protein: CASSEVGRNTEAFF
V gene: TRBV12-3/TRBV12-4; J gene: TRBJ2-1; CDR3 protein: CASSESDQQFF
V gene: TRBV27; J gene: TRBJ1-6; CDR3 protein: CASSYWGSPLHF
V gene: TRBV2; J gene: TRBJ2-1; CDR3 protein: CASSPTNGGEQFF
V gene: TRBV5-1; J gene: TRBJ1-4; CDR3 protein: CASSLRHLGANEKLFF
V gene: TRBV7-6; J gene: TRBJ2-5; CDR3 protein: CASRSTGVETQYF
V gene: TRBV20-1; J gene: TRBJ2-7; CDR3 protein: CSARRGGAYEQYF
V gene: TRBV30; J gene: TRBJ2-2; CDR3 protein: CAWSRVGNGELFF
V gene: TRBV3-1; J gene: TRBJ2-2; CDR3 protein: CASSQRTSTGELFF
V gene: TRBV5-1; J gene: TRBJ1-1; CDR3 protein: CASRAGQTRTEAFF
V gene: TRBV13; J gene: TRBJ2-6; CDR3 protein: CASSRTEKASGANVLTF
V gene: TRBV12-3/TRBV12-4; J gene: TRBJ2-7; CDR3 protein: CASAAPRYEQYF
V gene: TRBV6-9; J gene: TRBJ1-2; CDR3 protein: CASSYDRTYGYTF
V gene: TRBV5-6; J gene: TRBJ1-4; CDR3 protein: CASSLAQGNEKLFF
V gene: TRBV2; J gene: TRBJ1-1; CDR3 protein: CASSEVYARGMNTEAFF
V gene: TRBV5-8; J gene: TRBJ2-5; CDR3 protein: CASSRQGTQETQYF
V gene: TRBV2; J gene: TRBJ2-7; CDR3 protein: CASSEEWQGLTYEQYF
V gene: TRBV3-1; J gene: TRBJ2-2; CDR3 protein: CASSRQLTGELFF
V gene: TRBV6-1; J gene: TRBJ2-3; CDR3 protein: CASGSRGDTQYF
V gene: TRBV4-1; J gene: TRBJ1-5; CDR3 protein: CASSQDRANQPQHF
V gene: TRBV19; J gene: TRBJ1-2; CDR3 protein: CASSIDIQQINGYTF
V gene: TRBV5-1; J gene: TRBJ1-5; CDR3 protein: CASSLEGGLYQPQHF
V gene: TRBV6-2/TRBV6-3; J gene: TRBJ2-1; CDR3 protein: CASSKKVGLEWYNEQFF
V gene: TRBV2; J gene: TRBJ1-2; CDR3 protein: CASSAVNYGYTF
V gene: TRBV28; J gene: TRBJ1-6; CDR3 protein: CASSIPRPGQANSPLHF
V gene: TRBV7-2; J gene: TRBJ2-5; CDR3 protein: CASSLVGTVAGGRLGTQYF
V gene: TRBV7-6; J gene: TRBJ2-1; CDR3 protein: CANIHSGQFF
V gene: TRBV12-3/TRBV12-4; J gene: TRBJ2-2; CDR3 protein: CASRQDGTGTGELFF
V gene: TRBV12-3/TRBV12-4; J gene: TRBJ2-3; CDR3 protein: CASSNGRLSTDTQYF
V gene: TRBV5-1; J gene: TRBJ2-7; CDR3 protein: CASSRGDRGDEQYF